This TCR beta chain was observed in a study of blood T cell repertoires in COVID-19. Study-level information: PBMCs, B-cell-depleted T cells, or T cells provided the cDNA or gDNA that made up the material.

CDR3 length equals 13 residues. Germline-derived CDR1 and CDR2 are LNHDA and SQIVND (reference sequence). Trimming took off 4 bases at V and 7 bases at J, with 10 bases between the two ends. In the original workflow: Scientists estimated how many nucleated cells there were by amplifying reference gene primers. The table came from immunoSEQ multiplex PCR; TCRdb's copy has only in-frame clones and leaves some out. That table gives V, J and clone size, and the DNA gave D and trimming. The table includes roughly 250,000 clones, 84% detected once. The chain has TRBV19 and TRBJ2-2; a weak D match, TRBD2 (6 bases). This clonotype was sampled from a person aged 70 to 85 with COVID-19, enrolled during active disease. The specimen sequenced was peripheral blood. CDR3 bases: TGTGCCAGTAGTACCGGACTAAACGGGGAGCTGTTTTTT. Amino acid sequence: CASSTGLNGELFF.